Given below is one TCR beta chain in context. Its specificity is unknown. The sample belongs to a study of beta chain features in type 1 diabetes. General study findings and limits: PCR might pick shorter templates more often, in the same way for patients and controls. Any HLA type influence on TCRB rearrangement was left unresolved here.

CDR1 and CDR2 from the germline V gene are MGHDK and SYGVNS. The CDR3 is 13 amino acids. The germline V and J ends were trimmed by 3 bases and 4 bases, with 9 bases remaining between them. Every bit of the isolated RNA underwent reverse transcription, so sequencing read expressed TCRB transcripts. The assay was immunoSEQ multiplex PCR, and TCRdb's table has in-frame clones only and misses some. The repertoire holds about 410,000 clones, with about 14% as singletons. This receptor was obtained from a man aged 25 to 40 in good health. The chain is built from TRBV25-1 and TRBJ1-1; D possibly corresponds to TRBD1 (5 bases). The sample taken for sequencing was naive CD4+ T cells from blood. The CDR3 loop is CASSEFGGTEAFF. The CDR3 nucleotides are TGTGCCAGCAGTGAGTTCGGGGGCACTGAAGCTTTCTTT.